These T cell receptor beta chains were read from a single sample in a study of tumor and adjacent non-tumor tissue in lung cancer. In TCRdb, the multiplex PCR reads were re-called with MiXCR into one record per CDR3 protein. The profile shows some 90,000 distinct CDR3 sequences, more than 60% of them singletons. Sequenced sample: lung tumor tissue. All receptors derive from a man in his sixties or seventies with non-small cell lung cancer. CDR3s include the opening cysteine and the closing phenylalanine or tryptophan. A D gene is named only where the DNA matches it firmly. The size field is filled for only some rows; it gives once, few, many or a size class.

clone_size	d_call	v_call	j_call	cdr3_nt	cdr3_aa
.	.	TRBV7-9	TRBJ1-5	TGTGCCAGCAGCTTAGATGGGGCTCAGCCCCAGCATTTT	CASSLDGAQPQHF
once	.	TRBV5-4	TRBJ2-5	TGTGCCAGCAGCTTGAAAGGGGCAGAGACCCAGTACTTC	CASSLKGAETQYF
.	.	TRBV12-3/TRBV12-4	TRBJ1-2	TGTGCTAGCAGTTTAGTTGCAGGCAACTATGGCTACGCCTTC	CASSLVAGNYGYAF
.	.	TRBV28	TRBJ2-1	TGTGCCAGCAGTCCGGACATCCACAATGAGCAGTTCTTC	CASSPDIHNEQFF
.	.	TRBV11-2	TRBJ2-1	TGTGCCAGCAGGGCATGGACAGCCTCTTACAGTGAGCAGTTCTTC	CASRAWTASYSEQFF
.	.	TRBV10-3	TRBJ2-7	TGTTCCACGAAGAGAGTGGCCAGCTCCTACGAGCAGTACTTC	CSTKRVASSYEQYF
once	.	TRBV5-4	TRBJ1-6	TGTGCCACCAGCCGTCGGGTGGGGGCTGACGGTAATTCACCCCTCCACTTT	CATSRRVGADGNSPLHF
.	.	TRBV5-1	TRBJ2-7	TGCGCCAGCAGCTTCGGACCAACTTCCTACGAGCAGTACTTC	CASSFGPTSYEQYF
many	.	TRBV10-3	TRBJ2-7	TGTGCCATCAGCGGGGGAAAAAAACAGGGTCACGAGCAGTACTTC	CAISGGKKQGHEQYF
.	TRBD2	TRBV11-2	TRBJ2-5	TGTGCCAGCAGTTTACTAGCGGGAGTAGGGCAAGAGGCCCAGTACTTC	CASSLLAGVGQEAQYF
.	.	TRBV11-2	TRBJ1-3	TGTGTCAGCACCTTATCATTGGCCTGGGAAAACACCATATATTTT	CVSTLSLAWENTIYF
.	TRBD1	TRBV20-1	TRBJ2-1	TGCAGTGTTTCTTATAGACAGGGACCCTTCGATGAGCAGTCCTTC	CSVSYRQGPFDEQSF
.	TRBD1	TRBV11-1	TRBJ1-1	TGTGCCAGCAGCTTTTCCGGGACAGCCGACACTGAAGCTTTCTTC	CASSFSGTADTEAFF
.	.	TRBV7-9	TRBJ1-4	TGTGCCAGCAGCCTCACCATACAGGGTGAAAAACTGTTTTTT	CASSLTIQGEKLFF
many	.	TRBV10-3	TRBJ2-5	TGTGCCATCAGTCACCCCGGACAGCAAGAGACCCAGTACTTC	CAISHPGQQETQYF
many	TRBD1	TRBV12-3/TRBV12-4	TRBJ2-7	TGTGCCAGCAGGGGACAGAGCCTCTACGAGCAGTACTTC	CASRGQSLYEQYF
.	TRBD2	TRBV6-5	TRBJ2-1	TGTGCCAACAGTTCTCCTAGTCTGAGCGGGAGCGACAATGAGCAGTTCTTC	CANSSPSLSGSDNEQFF
.	.	TRBV5-6	TRBJ1-3	TGTATCAGCAGCTCCGGGTTTGCAAAAAACGATTTT	CISSSGFAKNDF
.	.	TRBV11-2	TRBJ2-1	TGTGCCAGCAGCTTAGGGGCCGGCACCGGTCCGCAGTTCTTC	CASSLGAGTGPQFF
many	.	TRBV29-1	TRBJ1-2	TGCAGCGTCAGCACCGGGAACAACTATGGCTACACCTTC	CSVSTGNNYGYTF
.	.	TRBV11-2	TRBJ2-1	TGTGCCAGCAGCTTAGTCTCACGGGCCACTCCGTTTTTC	CASSLVSRATPFF
few	.	TRBV29-1	TRBJ2-1	TGCAGCGTTTTTGCCCCTAGCTGGAGGCATTACAATGAGCAGTTCTTC	CSVFAPSWRHYNEQFF
many	.	TRBV6-1	TRBJ2-1	TGTGCCAGCAGTGAAGCAAGGCAGGCCAACAATGAGCAGTTCTTC	CASSEARQANNEQFF
.	.	TRBV6-1	TRBJ2-2	TGTGCCAGCTGTGTTACAGGGAACGGGGAGCTGTTTTTT	CASCVTGNGELFF
.	.	TRBV7-9	TRBJ1-2	TGTGTCAGCAGCTCCAGTCAAACAGGGACTGATGGCTACACCTTC	CVSSSSQTGTDGYTF
.	.	TRBV28	TRBJ2-1	TGTGCCAGCAGTACGTTCTGGAGTGAGCAGTTCTTC	CASSTFWSEQFF
many	.	TRBV6-6	TRBJ2-4	TGTGCCAGCAGTTACGATGGGGGGGCCAAAAACATTCAGTACTTC	CASSYDGGAKNIQYF
many	TRBD2	TRBV20-1	TRBJ2-4	TGCAGTGCTAGAACTAGCGGGAGTCGGAACGTTCAGTACTTC	CSARTSGSRNVQYF
.	.	TRBV4-2	TRBJ1-1	TGTACCAGCAGCCAAGATAGTGAGGTCGTGAACACTGAAGCTTTCTTT	CTSSQDSEVVNTEAFF
medium-sized	.	TRBV11-2	TRBJ2-7	TGTGCCAGCAGCTTGTACTACGAGCAGTACTTC	CASSLYYEQYF
.	TRBD2	TRBV5-1	TRBJ2-1	TGCGCCAGCAGCCTTTCCGGGACTAGAGCAGCGCAGTTCTTC	CASSLSGTRAAQFF
.	.	TRBV4-1	TRBJ2-6	TGCGCCAGCAGCCAAGAGACAGTTAACTCTGGGGCCAATGTCCTGACTTTC	CASSQETVNSGANVLTF
.	.	TRBV28	TRBJ1-2	TGTGCCAGCAGAGAAGCCTTAAGGGATGACTACACCTTC	CASREALRDDYTF
few	.	TRBV20-1	TRBJ1-1	TGCAGTGCTAGAGGCGGGGGGGCGAGGACTGAAGCTTTCTTT	CSARGGGARTEAFF
.	.	TRBV29-1	TRBJ2-5	TGCAGCGTCGTTAGGGGATCGGAGACCCGGTACTTC	CSVVRGSETRYF
.	TRBD2	TRBV4-2	TRBJ2-3	TGTGCCAGCATCCAAGATTTGAGCGGGGACGGGGGTACACAGTATTTT	CASIQDLSGDGGTQYF
.	.	TRBV6-5	TRBJ2-6	TGTGCCATCAGTTACGGGCAAGGCGGGGCCAACGTCCTGACTTTT	CAISYGQGGANVLTF
many	.	TRBV29-1	TRBJ2-3	TGCAGCGTGGCGGACCACAAGGGCACAGATACGCAGTATTTT	CSVADHKGTDTQYF
.	.	TRBV4-1	TRBJ2-7	TGCGCCAGCAGCCTAAAGACACTTTCCTACGAGCAGTACTTC	CASSLKTLSYEQYF
few	.	TRBV7-9	TRBJ1-3	TGTGCCAGCAGCGTCCCATTGGTAGCAGGAAACACCATATATTTT	CASSVPLVAGNTIYF
.	.	TRBV19	TRBJ2-5	TGTGCCAGTAGTATTGGGGCGAATGGCCAAGAGACCCAGTACTTC	CASSIGANGQETQYF
.	.	TRBV11-2	TRBJ2-2	TGTGCCAGCAGCTTAGGCAGGTGGAGAACCGGGGCGCTGTTCTTT	CASSLGRWRTGALFF
.	TRBD1	TRBV11-2	TRBJ1-1	TGTACCAGCAGCTTAGTCGGGGACAGGGGGCAGTACACTGAAACTTTCTTT	CTSSLVGDRGQYTETFF
many	.	TRBV4-1	TRBJ1-2	TGCGCCAGCAGCCAAGATTCCCAGGGTGGCTATGGCTACACCTTC	CASSQDSQGGYGYTF
many	TRBD2	TRBV12-3/TRBV12-4	TRBJ2-7	TGTGCCAGCAGGGGGATTAGCGGGAGTAAAGTGGGCGGCTACGAGCAGTACTTC	CASRGISGSKVGGYEQYF
few	.	TRBV20-1	TRBJ2-3	TGCAGTGCTACTCTAGTGGGAGTGGATACGCAGTATTTT	CSATLVGVDTQYF